The sequence of this T cell receptor beta chain was determined in a study of blood T cell repertoires in COVID-19. Study summary: Acute-phase and convalescent COVID-19 samples originated in the United States, Italy and Spain. PBMCs, B-cell-depleted T cells, or T cells were the source of the cDNA or gDNA that made up the material.

In the study's own analysis: Using reference gene primer amplification, nucleated cell counts were estimated. The data were produced by immunoSEQ multiplex PCR, yet TCRdb's version contains in-frame clones alone and is incomplete. Clonal size and the V and J genes are those of that table, whereas D and trimming came from the DNA. The sample carries 150,000 to 200,000 clones, about 88% recorded once. CDR1 is MNHEY and CDR2 is SVGAGI in the germline V gene. V lost 8 bases and J 0 bases, leaving 16 bases between the germline ends. The CDR3 loop spans 15 amino acids. Material for sequencing was peripheral blood. The TCR comes from a woman of 80 years or more in a cohort sampled during active or convalescent COVID-19. The rearrangement joins TRBV6-5 to TRBJ1-1, with D unclear. CDR3 amino acids: CASHTRRRLNTEAFF. The CDR3 region has the DNA TGTGCCAGCCACACTCGGAGGCGATTGAACACTGAAGCTTTCTTT.